This T cell receptor beta chain was sequenced during a study of T cell responses to AZD1222 COVID-19 vaccine. TCRdb keeps only in-frame clones here, not all; method: immunoSEQ multiplex PCR. The repertoire holds fewer than 200,000 clones, 85% to 95% seen once, with about 9.4% in the top ten. The ends were cut back, 2 bases at V and 8 bases at J, with 15 bases in the middle. The V gene's germline CDR1 is LGHNT and CDR2 FRNRAP. CDR3 length: 14 residues. This receptor was obtained from an adult in good health. This chain joins TRBV12-5 and TRBJ1-1, with D unclear. Sequencing used peripheral blood, obtained on day 0 of AZD1222 vaccination. CDR3 DNA sequence: TGTGCTAGTGGTTTGAGTGTCTCTGGGAGGGAAGCTTTCTTT. This sequence encodes CASGLSVSGREAFF.